This T cell receptor beta chain was identified during a study of cytomegalovirus exposure and HLA in healthy donors. Study-wide background: It was reported in a later analysis that the approximately 120 validation repertoires used the same platform as the approximately 670 first-cohort repertoires. Study-level findings and limits: Altogether, some 170 TCR beta chains were recorded as cytomegalovirus-associated. The majority of TCR sequences were rare, yet some public TCRs appeared in many donors.

In regard to this clone: Its antigen is undetermined.

Clones were read by immunoSEQ multiplex PCR, and TCRdb kept only the in-frame ones, dropping some. This table has 130,000 to 150,000 clones, 87% appearing once. This clonotype originated in a man between 18 and 35 years old in good health and CMV-seropositive. The sample comprised PBMCs.

The CDR3 loop reads CASSLRQIQETQYF. CDR3 nucleotide sequence: TGTGCCAGCAGCTTACGACAAATCCAAGAGACCCAGTACTTC. The rearrangement links TRBV7-2 to TRBJ2-5; D is ambiguous. The ends were cut back, 2 bases at V and 1 base at J, with 8 bases in the middle. Germline lookup yields CDR1 SGHTA and CDR2 FQGNSA. The CDR3 spans 14 residues.